This T cell receptor (beta chain) was sequenced for a study of T cells in Graves' hyperthyroidism and ophthalmopathy. At the level of the study: Peripheral blood was obtained at initial diagnosis, preceding any treatment.

Germline CDR1 LGHNA, CDR2 YNFKEQ. The CDR3 spans 14 residues. V gave up 0 bases and J gave up 6 bases, with 8 bases separating them. Graves' hyperthyroidism showing no ophthalmopathy progression within 18 months was considered stable. Patients aged 18 to 65 with hyperthyroidism were newly diagnosed, with duration under 2 months. PBMCs came from less than 11 ml fresh peripheral blood. Using RNA transcripts as the source, TCR beta CDR3 regions were amplified. The HTBI set primed first-round TCR CDR3 RT-PCR. Via MiXCR, TCRdb re-called the multiplex PCR reads, giving one row per CDR3 protein. The table has approximately 870,000 distinct CDR3 sequences, 38% seen once; the top ten hold 8% to 9%.

Source material: blood. The source of this sequence is a man between 18 and 35 years old with Graves' hyperthyroidism. The chain recombines TRBV4-2 with TRBJ2-2, with a weak D call TRBD1 (5 bases). The CDR3 loop is CASSQDRQPGELFF. CDR3 sequence (DNA): TGTGCCAGCAGCCAAGATCGACAGCCCGGGGAGCTGTTTTTT.